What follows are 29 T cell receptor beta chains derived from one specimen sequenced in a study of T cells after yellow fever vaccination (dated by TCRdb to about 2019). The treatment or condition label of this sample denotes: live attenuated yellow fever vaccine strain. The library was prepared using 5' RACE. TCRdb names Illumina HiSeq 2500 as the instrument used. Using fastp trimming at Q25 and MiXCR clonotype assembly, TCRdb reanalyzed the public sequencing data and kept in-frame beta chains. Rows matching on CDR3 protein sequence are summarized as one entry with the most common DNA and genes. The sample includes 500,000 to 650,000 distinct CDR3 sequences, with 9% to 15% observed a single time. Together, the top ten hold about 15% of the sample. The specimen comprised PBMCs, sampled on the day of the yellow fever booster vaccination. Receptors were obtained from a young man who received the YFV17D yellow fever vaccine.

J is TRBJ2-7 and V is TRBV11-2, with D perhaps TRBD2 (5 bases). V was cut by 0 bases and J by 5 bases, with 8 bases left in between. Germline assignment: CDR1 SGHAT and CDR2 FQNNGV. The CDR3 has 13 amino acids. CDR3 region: CASSLDMRDEQYF. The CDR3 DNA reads TGTGCCAGCAGCTTAGATATGCGGGACGAGCAGTACTTC. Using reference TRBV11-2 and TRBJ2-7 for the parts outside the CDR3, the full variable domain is EAGVAQSPRYKIIEKRQSVAFWCNPISGHATLYWYQQILGQGPKLLIQFQNNGVVDDSQLPKDRFSAERLKGVDSTLKIQPAKLEDSAVYLCASSLDMRDEQYFGPGTRLTVT.

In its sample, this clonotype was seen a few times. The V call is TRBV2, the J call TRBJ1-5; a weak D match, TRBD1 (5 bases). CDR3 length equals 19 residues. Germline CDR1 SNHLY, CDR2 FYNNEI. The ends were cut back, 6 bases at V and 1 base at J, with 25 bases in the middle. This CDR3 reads CASRASRFGGTGSNQPQHF. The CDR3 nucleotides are TGTGCCAGCAGAGCTTCGCGCTTCGGGGGGACGGGGAGCAATCAGCCCCAGCATTTT. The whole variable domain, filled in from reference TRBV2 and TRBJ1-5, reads EPEVTQTPSHQVTQMGQEVILRCVPISNHLYFYWYRQILGQKVEFLVSFYNNEISEKSEIFDDQFSVERPDGSNFTLKIRSTKLEDSAMYFCASRASRFGGTGSNQPQHFGDGTRLSIL.

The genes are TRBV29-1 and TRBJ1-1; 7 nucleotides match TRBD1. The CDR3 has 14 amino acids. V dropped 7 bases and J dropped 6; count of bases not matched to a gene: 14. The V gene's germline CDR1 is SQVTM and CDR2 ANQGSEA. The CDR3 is CSARQGPVFAEAFF. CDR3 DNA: TGCAGCGCCCGACAGGGACCTGTTTTTGCTGAAGCTTTCTTT.

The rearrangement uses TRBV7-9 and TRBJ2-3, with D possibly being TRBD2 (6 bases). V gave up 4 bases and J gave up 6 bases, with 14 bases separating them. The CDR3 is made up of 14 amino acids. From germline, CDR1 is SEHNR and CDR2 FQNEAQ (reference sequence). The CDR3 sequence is CASSSTSQNDTQYF. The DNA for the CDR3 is TGTGCCAGCAGCTCTACTAGCCAGAATGATACGCAGTATTTT. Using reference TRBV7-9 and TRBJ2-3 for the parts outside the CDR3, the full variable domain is DTGVSQNPRHKITKRGQNVTFRCDPISEHNRLYWYRQTLGQGPEFLTYFQNEAQLEKSRLLSDRFSAERPKGSFSTLEIQRTEQGDSAMYLCASSSTSQNDTQYFGPGTRLTVL.

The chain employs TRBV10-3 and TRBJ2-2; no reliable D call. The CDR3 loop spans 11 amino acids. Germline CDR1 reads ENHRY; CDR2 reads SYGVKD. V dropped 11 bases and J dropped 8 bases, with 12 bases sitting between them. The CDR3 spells CASNGQGELFF. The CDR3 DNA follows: TGTGCCTCCAATGGGCAAGGGGAGCTGTTTTTT.

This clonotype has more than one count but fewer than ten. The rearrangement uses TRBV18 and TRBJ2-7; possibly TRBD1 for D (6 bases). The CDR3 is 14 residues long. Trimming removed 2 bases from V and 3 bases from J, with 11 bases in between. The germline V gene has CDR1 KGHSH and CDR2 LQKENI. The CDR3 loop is CASSPEQGIYEQYF. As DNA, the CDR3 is TGTGCCAGCTCACCAGAACAGGGTATCTACGAGCAGTACTTC.

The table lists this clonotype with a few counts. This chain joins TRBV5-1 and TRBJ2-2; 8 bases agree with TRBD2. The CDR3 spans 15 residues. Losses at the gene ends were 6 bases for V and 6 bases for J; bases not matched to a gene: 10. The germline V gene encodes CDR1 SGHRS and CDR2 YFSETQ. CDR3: CASNPAGVVAGELFF. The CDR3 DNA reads TGCGCCAGCAACCCAGCGGGAGTGGTCGCCGGGGAGCTGTTTTTT.

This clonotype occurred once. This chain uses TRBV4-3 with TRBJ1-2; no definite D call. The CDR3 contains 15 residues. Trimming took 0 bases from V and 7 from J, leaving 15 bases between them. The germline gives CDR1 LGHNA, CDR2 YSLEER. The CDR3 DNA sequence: TGCGCCAGCAGCCAAGATTGGGCGGCGCGGCCTGGCTACACCTTC. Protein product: CASSQDWAARPGYTF.

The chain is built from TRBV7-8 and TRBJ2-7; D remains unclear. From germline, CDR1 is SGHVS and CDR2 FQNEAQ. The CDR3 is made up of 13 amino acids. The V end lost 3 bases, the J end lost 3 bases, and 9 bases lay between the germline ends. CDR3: CASSFGPIYEQYF. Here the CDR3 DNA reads TGTGCCAGCAGCTTTGGACCGATCTACGAGCAGTACTTC.

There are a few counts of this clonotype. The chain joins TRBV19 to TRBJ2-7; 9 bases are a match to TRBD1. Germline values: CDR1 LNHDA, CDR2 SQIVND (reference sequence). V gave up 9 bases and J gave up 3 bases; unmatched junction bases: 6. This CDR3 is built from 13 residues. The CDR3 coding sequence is TGTGCCAGCGGACAGGGGAGAGGCTACGAGCAGTACTTC. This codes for CASGQGRGYEQYF.

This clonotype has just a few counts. DNA for the CDR3: TGTGCCAGCAGCGTAGCTCCAACAAGTCCCACAGGGGGCGCGTGGGAGACCCAGTACTTC. Its translation: CASSVAPTSPTGGAWETQYF. V is TRBV9 and J is TRBJ2-5; 9 bases fit TRBD1. With V trimmed by 0 bases and J by 5 bases, 20 bases remained unmatched. Per the germline V gene, CDR1 is SGDLS and CDR2 is YYNGEE. This CDR3 spans 20 amino acids.

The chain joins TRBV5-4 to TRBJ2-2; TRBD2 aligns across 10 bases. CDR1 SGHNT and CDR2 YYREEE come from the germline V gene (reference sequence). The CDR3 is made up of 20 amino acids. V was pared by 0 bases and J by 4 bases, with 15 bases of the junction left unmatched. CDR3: CASSLGQGARAGGITGELFF. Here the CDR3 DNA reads TGTGCCAGCAGCTTGGGCCAGGGGGCTCGAGCGGGAGGGATCACCGGGGAGCTGTTTTTT.

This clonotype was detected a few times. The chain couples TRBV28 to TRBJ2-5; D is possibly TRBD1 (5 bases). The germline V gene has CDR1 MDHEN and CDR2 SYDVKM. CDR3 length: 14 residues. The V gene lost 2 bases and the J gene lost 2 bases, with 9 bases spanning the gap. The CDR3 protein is CASSLGGQQETQYF. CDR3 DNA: TGTGCCAGCAGTTTAGGTGGACAACAAGAGACCCAGTACTTC.

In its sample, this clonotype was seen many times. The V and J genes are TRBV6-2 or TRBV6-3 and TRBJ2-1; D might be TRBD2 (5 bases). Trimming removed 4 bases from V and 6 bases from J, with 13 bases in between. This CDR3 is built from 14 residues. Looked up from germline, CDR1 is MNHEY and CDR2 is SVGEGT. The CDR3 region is CASSSLAHINEQFF. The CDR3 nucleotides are TGTGCCAGCAGTTCTCTAGCCCACATCAATGAGCAGTTCTTC.

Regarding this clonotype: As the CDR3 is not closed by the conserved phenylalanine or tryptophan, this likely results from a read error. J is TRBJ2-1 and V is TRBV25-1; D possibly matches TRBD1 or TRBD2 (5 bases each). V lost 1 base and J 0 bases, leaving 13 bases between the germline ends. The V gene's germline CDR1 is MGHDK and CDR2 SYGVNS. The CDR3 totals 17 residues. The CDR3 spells CASSELKGTSSYNEQFS. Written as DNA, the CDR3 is TGTGCCAGCAGTGAATTAAAAGGGACGAGCTCCTACAATGAGCAGTTCTCC.

CDR3 DNA: TGTGCCAGCAGCCCCTGGTCCAGCGACGAGCAGTACTTC. This gives the protein CASSPWSSDEQYF. The rearrangement links TRBV25-1 to TRBJ2-7, with no clear D. The germline V gene has CDR1 MGHDK and CDR2 SYGVNS. The CDR3 totals 13 residues. Trimming cost V 6 bases and J 5 bases, with 14 bases left between them.

The CDR3 region is CATSTGTSKLEQFF. As DNA, the CDR3 is TGTGCCACCAGCACCGGGACTAGCAAATTGGAGCAGTTCTTC. V usage is TRBV15 and J usage is TRBJ2-1; 9 nucleotides line up with TRBD2. Per the germline V gene, CDR1 is LNHNV and CDR2 is YYDKDF (reference sequence). The trim removed 4 bases at V and 10 bases at J, leaving 8 bases unmatched. The CDR3 covers 14 residues.

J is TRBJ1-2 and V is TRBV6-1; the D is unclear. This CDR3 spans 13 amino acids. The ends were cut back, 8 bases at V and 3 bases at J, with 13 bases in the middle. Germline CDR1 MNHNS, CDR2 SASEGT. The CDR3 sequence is CASQRSRYYGYTF. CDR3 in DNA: TGTGCCAGCCAGCGTAGCCGATACTATGGCTACACCTTC.

CDR3: CASSSPVQGLVTDTQYF. The CDR3 nucleotides are TGTGCCAGCAGCTCACCAGTGCAGGGACTAGTGACAGATACGCAGTATTTT. The V and J genes are TRBV7-2 and TRBJ2-3; 8 bases are a match to TRBD2. Per the germline V gene, CDR1 is SGHTA and CDR2 is FQGNSA. With V trimmed by 4 bases and J by 3 bases, 12 bases remained unmatched. This CDR3 comprises 17 residues.

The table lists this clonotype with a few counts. CDR3 in amino acids: CASSIRPGLDYTQYF. Here the CDR3 DNA reads TGTGCCAGTAGTATAAGGCCCGGGTTGGATTATACGCAGTATTTT. The chain couples TRBV19 to TRBJ2-3; no clear D gene. This CDR3 has 15 amino acids. Germline CDR1 reads LNHDA; CDR2 reads SQIVND (reference sequence). V dropped 2 bases and J dropped 7 bases, with 16 bases sitting between them.

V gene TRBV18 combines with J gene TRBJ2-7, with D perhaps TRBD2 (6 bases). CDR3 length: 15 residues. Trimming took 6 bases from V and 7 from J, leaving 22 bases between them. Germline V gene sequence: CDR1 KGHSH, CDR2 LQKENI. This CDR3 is CASSRSGVAAHEQYF. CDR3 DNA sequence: TGTGCCAGCTCCCGCTCGGGGGTAGCGGCCCATGAGCAGTACTTC.

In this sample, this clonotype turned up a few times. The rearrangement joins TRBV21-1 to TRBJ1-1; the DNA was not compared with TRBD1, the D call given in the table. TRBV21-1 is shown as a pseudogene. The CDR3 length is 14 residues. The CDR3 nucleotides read TGTGCCAGCAGCTTTGGGGCGCGGAACACTGAAGCTTTCTTT. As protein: CASSFGARNTEAFF.

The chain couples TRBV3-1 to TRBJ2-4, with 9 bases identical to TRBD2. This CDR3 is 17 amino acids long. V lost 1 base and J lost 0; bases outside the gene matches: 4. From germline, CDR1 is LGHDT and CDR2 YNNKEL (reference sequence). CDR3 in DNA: TGTGCCAGCAGCCAAGGGGCTAGCGGGGTAGCCAAAAACATTCAGTACTTC. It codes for CASSQGASGVAKNIQYF.

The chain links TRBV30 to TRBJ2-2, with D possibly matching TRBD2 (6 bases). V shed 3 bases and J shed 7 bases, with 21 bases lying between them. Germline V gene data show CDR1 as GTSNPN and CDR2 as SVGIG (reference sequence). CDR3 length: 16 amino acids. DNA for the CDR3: TGTGCCTGGAGCCGGAGCGGGTTTAGCAGAGGCGGGGAGCTGTTTTTT. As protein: CAWSRSGFSRGGELFF.

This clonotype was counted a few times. CDR3 loop: CASSEPGVGEQYF. The CDR3 DNA is TGTGCCAGCAGTGAACCCGGGGTGGGCGAGCAGTACTTC. The V gene is TRBV25-1, the J gene TRBJ2-7, with a weak D call TRBD2 (5 bases). The V and J ends lost 2 bases and 6 bases respectively, with 11 bases between them. Germline-derived CDR1 and CDR2 are MGHDK and SYGVNS. The CDR3 loop spans 13 amino acids.

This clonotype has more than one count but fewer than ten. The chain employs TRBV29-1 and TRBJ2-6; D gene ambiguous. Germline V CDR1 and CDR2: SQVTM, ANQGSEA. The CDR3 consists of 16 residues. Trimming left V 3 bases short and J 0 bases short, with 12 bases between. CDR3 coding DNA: TGCAGCGTTGATGGAACAGTAGGCTCTGGGGCCAACGTCCTGACTTTC. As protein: CSVDGTVGSGANVLTF.

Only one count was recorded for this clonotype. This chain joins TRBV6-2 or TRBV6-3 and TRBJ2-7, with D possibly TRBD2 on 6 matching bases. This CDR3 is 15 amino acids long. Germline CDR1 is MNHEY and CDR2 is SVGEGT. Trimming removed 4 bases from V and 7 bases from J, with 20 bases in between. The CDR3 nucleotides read TGTGCCAGCAGTTCCACAGCCGGAGGGCCTAGGGAGCAGTACTTC. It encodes CASSSTAGGPREQYF.

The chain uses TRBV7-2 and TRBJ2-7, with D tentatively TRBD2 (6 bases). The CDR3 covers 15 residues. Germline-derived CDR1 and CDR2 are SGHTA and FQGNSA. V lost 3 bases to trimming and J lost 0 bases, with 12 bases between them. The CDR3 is CASSFGYGSSYEQYF. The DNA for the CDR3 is TGTGCCAGCAGCTTCGGGTACGGGAGCTCCTACGAGCAGTACTTC.

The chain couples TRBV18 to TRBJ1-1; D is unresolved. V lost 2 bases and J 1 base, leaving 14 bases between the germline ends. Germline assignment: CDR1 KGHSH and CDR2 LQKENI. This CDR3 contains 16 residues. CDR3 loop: CASSPWSGSANTEAFF. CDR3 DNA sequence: TGTGCCAGCTCACCATGGTCTGGGTCAGCGAACACTGAAGCTTTCTTT.